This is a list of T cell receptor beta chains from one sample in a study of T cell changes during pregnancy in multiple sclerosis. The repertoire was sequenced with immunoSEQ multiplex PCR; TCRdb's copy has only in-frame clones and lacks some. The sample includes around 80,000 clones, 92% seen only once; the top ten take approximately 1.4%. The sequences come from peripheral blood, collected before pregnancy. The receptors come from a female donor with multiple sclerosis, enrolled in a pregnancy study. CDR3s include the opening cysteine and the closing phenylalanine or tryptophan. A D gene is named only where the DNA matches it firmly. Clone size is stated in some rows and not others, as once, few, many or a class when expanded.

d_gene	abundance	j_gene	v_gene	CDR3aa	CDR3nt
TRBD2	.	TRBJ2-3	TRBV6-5	CASSSTSGGPTDTQYF	TGTGCCAGCAGTTCCACAAGCGGGGGCCCCACAGATACGCAGTATTTT
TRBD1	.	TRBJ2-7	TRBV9	CASSTRDRGGYEQYF	TGTGCCAGCAGCACCCGGGACAGGGGGGGTTACGAGCAGTACTTC
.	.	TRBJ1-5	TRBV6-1	CASRGRGGQPQHF	TGTGCCAGCAGGGGCAGGGGTGGTCAGCCCCAGCATTTT
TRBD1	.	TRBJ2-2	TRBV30	CAWSPGGSTGELFF	TGTGCCTGGAGCCCAGGGGGAAGCACCGGGGAGCTGTTTTTT
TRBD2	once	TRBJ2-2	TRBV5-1	CASMGGESGELFF	TGCGCCAGCATGGGAGGGGAGTCCGGGGAGCTGTTTTTT
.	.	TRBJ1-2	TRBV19	CASSRPWAGALLRYGYTF	TGTGCCAGTAGTCGGCCTTGGGCAGGGGCCCTCCTTCGCTATGGCTACACCTTC
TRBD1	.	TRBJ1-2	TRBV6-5	CASSYGTGIYTF	TGTGCCAGCAGTTACGGGACAGGAATCTACACCTTC
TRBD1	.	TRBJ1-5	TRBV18	CASSPTNTGGNQPQHF	TGTGCCAGCTCACCAACTAACACAGGGGGCAATCAGCCCCAGCATTTT
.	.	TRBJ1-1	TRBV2	CASSEARRARSTEAFF	TGTGCCAGCAGTGAAGCGCGGAGGGCGCGGAGCACTGAAGCTTTCTTT
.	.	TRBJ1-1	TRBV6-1	CASSEARLEAFF	TGTGCCAGCAGTGAAGCTCGGTTGGAAGCTTTCTTT
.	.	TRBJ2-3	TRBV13	CASSSLAGQGPDTQYF	TGTGCCAGCAGCTCATTAGCGGGACAGGGCCCAGATACGCAGTATTTT
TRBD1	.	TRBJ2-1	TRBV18	CASSPGDRVNEQFF	TGTGCCAGCTCACCGGGGGACAGGGTAAATGAGCAGTTCTTC
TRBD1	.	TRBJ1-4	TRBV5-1	CANYRGGEKLFF	TGCGCCAACTACAGGGGAGGTGAAAAACTGTTTTTT
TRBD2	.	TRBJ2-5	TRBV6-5	CASSYAGVQETQYF	TGTGCCAGCAGTTACGCGGGGGTTCAAGAGACCCAGTACTTC
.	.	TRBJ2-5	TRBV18	CASSPLGVSPDRQETQYF	TGTGCCAGCTCACCGCTCGGGGTTAGTCCGGATAGGCAAGAGACCCAGTACTTC
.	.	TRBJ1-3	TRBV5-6	CASSPLRYQGLSGNTIYF	TGTGCCAGCAGCCCCCTGAGGTACCAGGGTCTATCTGGAAACACCATATATTTT
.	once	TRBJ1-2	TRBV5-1	CASSPSGDTPAGYTF	TGCGCCAGCAGCCCCTCTGGGGACACCCCCGCTGGCTACACCTTC
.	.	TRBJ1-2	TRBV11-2	CASSLEEGPYGYTF	TGTGCCAGCAGCTTAGAGGAGGGGCCCTATGGCTACACCTTC
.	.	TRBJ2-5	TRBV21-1	CASSKGGRREQTQETQYF	TGTGCCAGCAGCAAAGGTGGGAGGAGGGAACAAACCCAAGAGACCCAGTACTTC
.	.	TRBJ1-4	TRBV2	CASSEGWTRYEKLFF	TGTGCCAGCAGTGAAGGTTGGACACGTTATGAAAAACTGTTTTTT
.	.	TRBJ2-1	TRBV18	CASSPPTGNEQFF	TGTGCCAGCTCACCACCGACCGGGAATGAGCAGTTCTTC
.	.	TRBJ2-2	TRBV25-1	CASSEPALTGELFF	TGTGCCAGCAGTGAACCCGCACTGACTGGGGAGCTGTTTTTT
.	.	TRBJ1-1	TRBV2	CASSDPGGRQNTEAFF	TGTGCCAGCAGTGACCCCGGGGGGAGACAGAACACTGAAGCTTTCTTT
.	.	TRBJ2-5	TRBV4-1	CASSKEPLAKETQYF	TGCGCCAGCAGCAAAGAACCTTTAGCGAAAGAGACCCAGTACTTC
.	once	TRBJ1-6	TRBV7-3	CASSLRWGGDSPSNSPLHF	TGTGCCAGCAGCTTAAGGTGGGGTGGCGACAGCCCGTCTAATTCACCCCTCCACTTT
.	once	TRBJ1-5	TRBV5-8	CASSFGRYSNQPQHF	TGTGCCAGCAGCTTTGGCAGGTATAGCAATCAGCCCCAGCATTTT
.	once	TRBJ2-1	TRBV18	CASSPGVDLEQFF	TGTGCCAGCTCACCGGGCGTAGACCTTGAGCAGTTCTTC
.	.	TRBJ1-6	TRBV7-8	CASSLRLEAYNSPLHF	TGTGCCAGCAGCTTAAGACTCGAGGCCTATAATTCACCCCTCCACTTT
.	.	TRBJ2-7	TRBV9	CASSVAWGAYEQYF	TGTGCCAGCAGCGTAGCGTGGGGGGCCTACGAGCAGTACTTC
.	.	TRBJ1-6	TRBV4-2	CASSQESSSPLHF	TGTGCCAGCAGCCAAGAGTCCTCCTCACCCCTCCACTTT
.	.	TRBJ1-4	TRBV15	CATSREQGSATNEKLFF	TGTGCCACCAGCAGAGAGCAGGGGTCGGCAACTAATGAAAAACTGTTTTTT
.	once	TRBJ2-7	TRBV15	CATSDTREQYF	TGTGCCACCAGCGATACACGCGAGCAGTACTTC
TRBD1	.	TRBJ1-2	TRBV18	CASSPLGGQANDGYTF	TGTGCCAGCTCACCGTTGGGGGGACAGGCAAACGATGGCTACACCTTC
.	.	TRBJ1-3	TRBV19	CASSISGRETIYF	TGTGCCAGTAGTATTTCAGGCCGGGAAACCATATATTTT
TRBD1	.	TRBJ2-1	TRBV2	CASRDRVYNEQFF	TGTGCCAGCCGGGACAGGGTATACAATGAGCAGTTCTTC
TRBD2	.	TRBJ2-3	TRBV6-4	CANVGLAGATDTQYF	TGTGCCAACGTGGGACTAGCGGGGGCCACAGATACGCAGTATTTT
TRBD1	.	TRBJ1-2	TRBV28	CASSRQGGDYGYTF	TGTGCCAGCAGTCGACAGGGCGGGGACTATGGCTACACCTTC
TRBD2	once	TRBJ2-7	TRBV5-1	CASSRDYTYEQYF	TGCGCCAGCAGTAGGGACTATACCTACGAGCAGTACTTC
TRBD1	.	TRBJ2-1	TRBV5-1	CASSLTTGGWSDEQFF	TGCGCCAGCAGCTTAACGACAGGGGGCTGGTCTGATGAGCAGTTCTTC
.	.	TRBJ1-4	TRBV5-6	CASSLEPRGNEKLFF	TGTGCCAGCAGCTTGGAACCCAGGGGAAACGAAAAACTGTTTTTT
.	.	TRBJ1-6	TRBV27	CASSGGGVFLPLHF	TGTGCCAGCAGTGGGGGAGGAGTATTCTTGCCCCTCCACTTT
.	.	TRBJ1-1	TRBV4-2	CASSQDTGSITEAFF	TGTGCCAGCAGCCAAGATACAGGGTCGATCACTGAAGCTTTCTTT
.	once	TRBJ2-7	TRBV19	CASSPIAMAGTSRVQYF	TGTGCCAGTAGTCCGATTGCCATGGCAGGGACTTCGAGGGTGCAGTACTTC
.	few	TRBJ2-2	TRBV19	CASVEGGTGELFF	TGTGCCAGTGTCGAAGGGGGTACCGGGGAGCTGTTTTTT
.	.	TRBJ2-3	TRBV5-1	CASSNSGFTDTQYF	TGCGCCAGCAGCAATAGCGGCTTCACAGATACGCAGTATTTT
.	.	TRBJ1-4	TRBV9	CASSADTGVNEKLFF	TGTGCCAGCAGCGCGGACACAGGAGTTAATGAAAAACTGTTTTTT
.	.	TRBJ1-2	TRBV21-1	CASTTPGQHYGYTF	TGTGCCAGCACCACTCCGGGACAGCACTATGGCTACACCTTC
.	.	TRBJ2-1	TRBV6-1	CASSEDRTYNEQFF	TGTGCCAGCAGTGAGGACAGAACCTACAATGAGCAGTTCTTC
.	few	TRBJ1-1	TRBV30	CAWSGGQNTEAFF	TGTGCCTGGAGTGGGGGACAGAACACTGAAGCTTTCTTT
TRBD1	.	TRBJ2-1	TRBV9	CASSNGQGTLNEQFF	TGTGCCAGCAGCAACGGACAGGGAACGTTGAATGAGCAGTTCTTC
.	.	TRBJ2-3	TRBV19	CASSIQESSTDTQYF	TGTGCCAGTAGTATTCAAGAGTCTAGCACAGATACGCAGTATTTT
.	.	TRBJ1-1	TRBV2	CASSVPGEAFF	TGTGCCAGCAGTGTCCCAGGGGAGGCTTTCTTT
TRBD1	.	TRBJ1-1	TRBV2	CASRAGWTGGTEAFF	TGTGCCAGCAGAGCCGGGTGGACAGGGGGCACTGAAGCTTTCTTT
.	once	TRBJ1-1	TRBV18	CASSPNTRNTEAFF	TGTGCCAGCTCACCAAATACCAGGAACACTGAAGCTTTCTTT
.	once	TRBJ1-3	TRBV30	CAWSVRGRPPGNTIYF	TGTGCCTGGAGTGTACGAGGGAGGCCGCCTGGAAACACCATATATTTT